These T cell receptor beta chains were read from a single sample in a study of cytomegalovirus exposure and HLA in healthy donors. Repertoires were generated with immunoSEQ multiplex PCR, while TCRdb's copy carries only in-frame clones and drops some. The sample shows about 210,000 clones, around 78% of them seen only once. Source material: PBMCs. Receptor source: a woman aged 30 to 39 in good health and CMV-seropositive. CDR3s include the opening cysteine and the closing phenylalanine or tryptophan. Each record gives: J gene, V gene, clone size, CDR3 length, D gene, CDR3 DNA, CDR3 protein. D genes are given only for firm matches. Some rows have no size entry. The others give once, few or many, or a class for an expanded clone.

J: TRBJ1-1; V: TRBV28; size: NA; length: 16; D: TRBD1; DNA: TGTGCCAGCAGTCCCTCCCCTCCCAGGGGGCAGGGTGAAGCTTTCTTT; CDR3: CASSPSPPRGQGEAFF
J: TRBJ2-1; V: TRBV6-1; size: NA; length: 15; D: TRBD2; DNA: TGTGCCAGCAGTGAAACCGGGGGGGCCTACAATGAGCAGTTCTTC; CDR3: CASSETGGAYNEQFF
J: TRBJ1-6; V: TRBV9; size: NA; length: 15; D: TRBD1; DNA: TGTGCCAGCAGCTCCGGACAGGGGTACAATTCACCCCTCCACTTT; CDR3: CASSSGQGYNSPLHF
J: TRBJ2-3; V: TRBV7-8; size: NA; length: 16; D: NA; DNA: TGTGCCAGCAGTTCAATGGCGGGGTCCCTCACAGATACGCAGTATTTT; CDR3: CASSSMAGSLTDTQYF
J: TRBJ2-2; V: TRBV28; size: NA; length: 11; D: NA; DNA: TGTGCCAGCAGCCGGGCCGGGGAGCTGTTTTTT; CDR3: CASSRAGELFF
J: TRBJ1-1; V: TRBV19; size: NA; length: 14; D: TRBD1; DNA: TGTGCCAGTAGTACCGACAGGGAGAACACTGAAGCTTTCTTT; CDR3: CASSTDRENTEAFF
J: TRBJ2-1; V: TRBV5-6; size: NA; length: 16; D: TRBD2; DNA: TGTGCCAGCAGCCAAGCGGGAGGGCCCTCTGGGAATGAGCAGTTCTTC; CDR3: CASSQAGGPSGNEQFF
J: TRBJ2-1; V: TRBV2; size: NA; length: 15; D: NA; DNA: TGTGCCAGCAGTCAACGAGGAAAGGCCTACAATGAGCAGTTCTTC; CDR3: CASSQRGKAYNEQFF
J: TRBJ2-3; V: TRBV5-5; size: NA; length: 15; D: TRBD2; DNA: TGTGCCAGCAGCTTTCCAGCGGGAGAGACAGATACGCAGTATTTT; CDR3: CASSFPAGETDTQYF
J: TRBJ1-1; V: TRBV11-2; size: NA; length: 16; D: TRBD1; DNA: TGTGCCAGCAGGGATTCCAGGGGGCCCCTGGGCACTGAAGCTTTCTTT; CDR3: CASRDSRGPLGTEAFF
J: TRBJ1-2; V: TRBV5-1; size: NA; length: 16; D: NA; DNA: TGCGCCAGCAGCTTGGCTAGGACATCCGAGGACTATGGCTACACCTTC; CDR3: CASSLARTSEDYGYTF
J: TRBJ2-1; V: TRBV6-5; size: NA; length: 11; D: NA; DNA: TGTGCCAGTTCCTCATTAGATGAGCAGTTCTTC; CDR3: CASSSLDEQFF
J: TRBJ1-5; V: TRBV6-1; size: NA; length: 13; D: NA; DNA: TGTGCCACCCGACAAAGGGGGTTTTCTGGGGTGTATTTT; CDR3: CATRQRGFSGVYF
J: TRBJ1-2; V: TRBV7-2; size: NA; length: 15; D: TRBD1; DNA: TGTGCCAGCAGCAACCGGGACAGACATTCCTATGGCTACACCTTC; CDR3: CASSNRDRHSYGYTF
J: TRBJ2-7; V: TRBV7-9; size: once; length: 15; D: TRBD1; DNA: TGTGCCAGCAGCCCACAGGGGGGTTTCGAGGAGGAGCAGTACTTC; CDR3: CASSPQGGFEEEQYF
J: TRBJ1-3; V: TRBV9; size: NA; length: 17; D: TRBD1; DNA: TGTGCCAGCAGCGTAGGGGGACAGGGGGCTTCAGGAAACACCATATATTTT; CDR3: CASSVGGQGASGNTIYF
J: TRBJ2-2; V: TRBV7-3; size: NA; length: 14; D: NA; DNA: TGTGCCAGCAGCTCCTCGGGACATCCCAAGGAGCTGTTTTTT; CDR3: CASSSSGHPKELFF
J: TRBJ2-5; V: TRBV6-6; size: NA; length: 16; D: TRBD2; DNA: TGTGCCAGCAGTTACGGGGGTAGCGGGGGGGCACAGACCCAGTACTTC; CDR3: CASSYGGSGGAQTQYF
J: TRBJ2-1; V: TRBV6-6; size: NA; length: 12; D: NA; DNA: TGTGCCAGCAGAGACAACTACAATGAGCAGTTCTTC; CDR3: CASRDNYNEQFF
J: TRBJ2-7; V: TRBV7-2; size: NA; length: 15; D: NA; DNA: TGTGCCAGCAGCTCACAGGGGTGGAGGGGCTACGAGCAGTACTTC; CDR3: CASSSQGWRGYEQYF
J: TRBJ1-1; V: TRBV20-1; size: few; length: 10; D: NA; DNA: TGCAGTGCAAGCGATTTTGAAGCTTTCTTT; CDR3: CSASDFEAFF
J: TRBJ2-1; V: TRBV5-6; size: NA; length: 15; D: NA; DNA: TGTGCCAGCAGCTTACCCACGAGCTCCTACAATGAGCAGTTCTTC; CDR3: CASSLPTSSYNEQFF
J: TRBJ2-7; V: TRBV10-3; size: NA; length: 19; D: TRBD2; DNA: TGTGCCATCAGCCGCGTCCTAGCGGGATCTAGGGTGGGGCCCTACGAGCAGTACTTC; CDR3: CAISRVLAGSRVGPYEQYF
J: TRBJ2-1; V: TRBV11-3; size: NA; length: 14; D: TRBD1; DNA: TGTGCCAGCCGATGGACAGGGGGATACAATGAGCAGTTCTTC; CDR3: CASRWTGGYNEQFF
J: TRBJ2-1; V: TRBV19; size: NA; length: 12; D: NA; DNA: TGTGCCAGTAGTTCCAGGGGCAATGAGCAGTTCTTC; CDR3: CASSSRGNEQFF
J: TRBJ1-1; V: TRBV5-4; size: NA; length: 14; D: NA; DNA: TGTGCCAGCAGCTTGAGGTCCTCCGGGGATGAAGCTTTCTTT; CDR3: CASSLRSSGDEAFF
J: TRBJ2-1; V: TRBV11-3; size: NA; length: 17; D: NA; DNA: TGTGCCAGCAGCTTAGGCTTAGTGGGAGATCCTTACAATGAGCAGTTCTTC; CDR3: CASSLGLVGDPYNEQFF
J: TRBJ2-2; V: TRBV4-2; size: few; length: 17; D: TRBD2; DNA: TGTGCCAGCAGCCTAGGGACTAGCGGGAGATTAGGCGGGGAGCTGTTTTTT; CDR3: CASSLGTSGRLGGELFF
J: TRBJ1-4; V: TRBV28; size: NA; length: 12; D: NA; DNA: TGTGCCAGCAGTTTAGTCGGGGAAAAACTGTTTTTT; CDR3: CASSLVGEKLFF
J: TRBJ2-1; V: TRBV11-3; size: NA; length: 15; D: TRBD1; DNA: TGTGCCAGCAGCCTCCAGGGGGCATGGGAAAATGAGCAGTTCTTC; CDR3: CASSLQGAWENEQFF
J: TRBJ2-1; V: TRBV7-3; size: NA; length: 15; D: NA; DNA: TGTGCCAGCAGCTTATTAGGGGGGGGGCTAAATGAGCAGTTCTTC; CDR3: CASSLLGGGLNEQFF
J: TRBJ2-7; V: TRBV11-3; size: few; length: 14; D: NA; DNA: TGTGCCAGCAGCCGTGGGGGGGGGCGAGGGGAGCAGTACTTC; CDR3: CASSRGGGRGEQYF
J: TRBJ1-6; V: TRBV4-1; size: NA; length: 12; D: NA; DNA: TGCGCCAGCAGCCACCTTAATTCGGCCCTCCACTTT; CDR3: CASSHLNSALHF
J: TRBJ2-1; V: TRBV6-5; size: NA; length: 15; D: TRBD2; DNA: TGTGCCAGCAGTTACAGACTAGCGGGATACAATGAGCAGTTCTTC; CDR3: CASSYRLAGYNEQFF
J: TRBJ2-5; V: TRBV6-5; size: NA; length: 16; D: TRBD1; DNA: TGTGCCAGCAGTTCCCGGGACAGGGGAGGGGGAGAGACCCAGTACTTC; CDR3: CASSSRDRGGGETQYF
J: TRBJ2-3; V: TRBV14; size: NA; length: 17; D: NA; DNA: TGTGCCAGCAGCCAAGAAATTAGCCCTCCCGGCAGAGTTACGCAGTATTTT; CDR3: CASSQEISPPGRVTQYF
J: TRBJ2-2; V: TRBV19; size: NA; length: 16; D: TRBD1; DNA: TGTGCCAGTAAACCGGACAGGGGCTTTGGGACCGGGGAGCTGTTTTTT; CDR3: CASKPDRGFGTGELFF
J: TRBJ2-5; V: TRBV7-9; size: NA; length: 17; D: NA; DNA: TGTTCCAGCAGTACTGGAAAACAGGGTGAGGCCAAAGAGACCCAGTACTTC; CDR3: CSSSTGKQGEAKETQYF
J: TRBJ1-2; V: TRBV19; size: NA; length: 14; D: TRBD1; DNA: TGTGCCAGTAGTATTTGGACAGGTCGGGATGGCTACACCTTC; CDR3: CASSIWTGRDGYTF
J: TRBJ1-2; V: TRBV4-1; size: NA; length: 14; D: TRBD1; DNA: TGCGCCAGCAGCCAAACAACAGGGGGATATGGCTACACCTTC; CDR3: CASSQTTGGYGYTF
J: TRBJ1-1; V: TRBV28; size: NA; length: 15; D: NA; DNA: TGTGCCAGCAGCCCCCGGTGGGCCCAGAACACTGAAGCTTTCTTT; CDR3: CASSPRWAQNTEAFF
J: TRBJ1-1; V: TRBV6-6; size: NA; length: 15; D: NA; DNA: TGTGCCAGCAGTTACAGCCAGGGTTTTAACACTGAAGCTTTCTTT; CDR3: CASSYSQGFNTEAFF
J: TRBJ2-7; V: TRBV5-1; size: NA; length: 14; D: TRBD1; DNA: TGCGCCAGCAGCCTCAGACAGGGGGGCTACGAGCAGTACTTC; CDR3: CASSLRQGGYEQYF
J: TRBJ1-5; V: TRBV27; size: NA; length: 15; D: NA; DNA: TGTGCCAGCAGTCCCGGGCGGGGCAGCAATCAGCCCCAGCATTTT; CDR3: CASSPGRGSNQPQHF
J: TRBJ1-4; V: TRBV5-1; size: few; length: 14; D: NA; DNA: TGCGCCAGCAGCCGGGGGGCTGTAAATGAAAAACTGTTTTTT; CDR3: CASSRGAVNEKLFF
J: TRBJ1-5; V: TRBV7-2; size: NA; length: 14; D: TRBD1; DNA: TGTGCCAGCAGCTGGACAGGGGCCAATCAGCCCCAGCATTTT; CDR3: CASSWTGANQPQHF
J: TRBJ2-3; V: TRBV14; size: NA; length: 16; D: TRBD2; DNA: TGTGCCAGCAGCCAAGGATCGCGGGAGGGCACAGATACGCAGTATTTT; CDR3: CASSQGSREGTDTQYF
J: TRBJ1-2; V: TRBV5-1; size: NA; length: 14; D: NA; DNA: TGCGCCAGCAGCTTCAGGGGCCTGAACTATGGCTACACCTTC; CDR3: CASSFRGLNYGYTF
J: TRBJ1-4; V: TRBV7-9; size: NA; length: 16; D: TRBD1; DNA: TGTGCCAGCAGCCCAAATAGAGGACAGGGTAATGAAAAACTGTTTTTT; CDR3: CASSPNRGQGNEKLFF
J: TRBJ2-7; V: TRBV7-6; size: NA; length: 17; D: TRBD2; DNA: TGTGCCAGCAGCTTAAGGCCTTCGCTAGCGGGCTTCTACGAGCAGTACTTC; CDR3: CASSLRPSLAGFYEQYF
J: TRBJ2-3; V: TRBV5-1; size: NA; length: 14; D: NA; DNA: TGCGCCAGCAGCTTATCCCCCTTCACAGATACGCAGTATTTT; CDR3: CASSLSPFTDTQYF
J: TRBJ1-6; V: TRBV30; size: NA; length: 18; D: NA; DNA: TGTGCCTGGAGTCCCCAAACCCAGGGGCTCTCCTATAATTCACCCCTCCACTTT; CDR3: CAWSPQTQGLSYNSPLHF